This T cell receptor (beta chain) derives from a study of T-cell reconstitution after alpha-beta-depleted transplantation in children. The CDR3 is 14 residues long. The library targeted TCRbeta and was prepared with unique molecular identifiers. TCRdb ran MiXCR on the PCR reads and lists one entry per CDR3 protein. The sample contains a few hundred thousand distinct CDR3 sequences, about 9.4% of which appear only once. The receptor comes from a human donor who donated a stem cell graft to a child with acute lymphoblastic leukemia. This chain connects TRBV21-1 to TRBJ1-2. TRBV21-1 is classified as a pseudogene. Specimen: PBMCs from the stem cell graft donor, collected from the stem cell graft. CDR3 region: CASSAIPPNDGYTF. The CDR3 region has the DNA TGTGCCAGCAGCGCAATCCCACCTAACGATGGCTACACCTTC.